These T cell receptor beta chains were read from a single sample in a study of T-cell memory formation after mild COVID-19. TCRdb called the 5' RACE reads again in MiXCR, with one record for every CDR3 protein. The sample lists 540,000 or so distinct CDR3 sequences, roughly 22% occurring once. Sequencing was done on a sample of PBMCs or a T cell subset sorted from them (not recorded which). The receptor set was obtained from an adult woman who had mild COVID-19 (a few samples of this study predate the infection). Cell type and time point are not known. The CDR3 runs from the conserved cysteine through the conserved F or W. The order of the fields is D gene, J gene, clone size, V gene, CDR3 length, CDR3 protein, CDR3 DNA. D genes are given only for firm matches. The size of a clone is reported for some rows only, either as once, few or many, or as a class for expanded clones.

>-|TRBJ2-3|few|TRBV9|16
CASSVGDGGYTDTQYF
TGTGCCAGCAGCGTAGGGGACGGGGGCTACACAGATACGCAGTATTTT
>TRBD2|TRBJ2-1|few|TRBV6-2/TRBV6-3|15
CASSITSGGAIGQFF
TGTGCCAGCAGTATTACTAGCGGGGGGGCTATAGGGCAGTTCTTC
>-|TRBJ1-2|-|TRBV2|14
CASSEARGGRGYTF
TGTGCCAGCAGTGAAGCGCGGGGGGGACGTGGCTACACCTTC
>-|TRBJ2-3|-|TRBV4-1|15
CASSQDGGRTDTQYF
TGCGCCAGCAGCCAAGACGGCGGACGCACAGATACGCAGTATTTT
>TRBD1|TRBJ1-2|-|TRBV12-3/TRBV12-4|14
CASSFGQGARGYTF
TGTGCCAGCAGTTTCGGACAGGGGGCAAGGGGCTACACCTTC
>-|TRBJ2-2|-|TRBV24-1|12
CATSDLSGELFF
TGTGCCACCAGTGATTTGTCCGGGGAGCTGTTTTTT
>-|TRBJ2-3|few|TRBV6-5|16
CASSESRGYSTDTQYF
TGTGCCAGCAGTGAATCCCGCGGGTATAGCACAGATACGCAGTATTTT
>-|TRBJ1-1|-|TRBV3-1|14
CASSQDITGAEAFF
TGTGCCAGCAGCCAAGATATTACCGGGGCTGAAGCTTTCTTT
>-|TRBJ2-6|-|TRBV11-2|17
CASSLRRAGSGANVLTF
TGTGCCAGCAGCCTCCGGAGGGCCGGCTCTGGGGCCAACGTCCTGACTTTC
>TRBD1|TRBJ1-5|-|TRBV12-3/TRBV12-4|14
CASSLGQGLSPQHF
TGTGCCAGCAGCCTAGGACAGGGCTTGTCGCCCCAGCATTTT
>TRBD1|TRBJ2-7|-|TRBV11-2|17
CASSLDSLGQVSYEQYF
TGTGCCAGCAGCTTAGACTCCCTTGGACAGGTCTCCTACGAGCAGTACTTC
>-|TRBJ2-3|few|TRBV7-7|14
CASSSGTPEDTQYF
TGTGCTAGCAGCTCCGGGACCCCAGAGGATACGCAGTATTTT
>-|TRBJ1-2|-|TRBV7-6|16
CASSLRGAGANYGYTF
TGTGCCAGCAGCTTAAGAGGAGCGGGTGCTAACTATGGCTACACCTTC
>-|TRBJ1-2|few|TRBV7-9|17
CASSLGPARIFNYGYTF
TGTGCCAGCAGCTTAGGCCCGGCCAGGATCTTTAACTATGGCTACACCTTC
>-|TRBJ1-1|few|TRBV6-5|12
CASSYKNTEAFF
TGTGCCAGCAGTTACAAGAACACTGAAGCTTTCTTT
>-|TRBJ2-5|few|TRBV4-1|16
CASSQDNPAGGETQYF
TGCGCCAGCAGCCAAGATAACCCAGCGGGCGGGGAGACCCAGTACTTC
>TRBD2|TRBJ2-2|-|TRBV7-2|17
CASSLVLVAGVTGELFF
TGTGCCAGCAGCTTAGTTCTAGTAGCGGGAGTCACCGGGGAGCTGTTTTTT
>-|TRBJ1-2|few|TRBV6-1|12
CASSDRIAGYTF
TGTGCCAGCAGTGACAGGATAGCTGGCTACACCTTC
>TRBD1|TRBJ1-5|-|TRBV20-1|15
CSARDPTGAHQPQHF
TGCAGTGCTAGAGATCCCACAGGGGCACATCAGCCCCAGCATTTT
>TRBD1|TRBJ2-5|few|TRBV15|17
CATSGLDRVWGQETQYF
TGTGCCACCAGCGGATTGGACAGGGTTTGGGGACAAGAGACCCAGTACTTC